This passage covers 27 T cell receptor beta chains from one sample sequenced in a study of T cell changes during pregnancy in multiple sclerosis. The assay was immunoSEQ multiplex PCR, and TCRdb's table has in-frame clones only and misses some. The data contain tens of thousands of clones, 90% to 95% of them singletons. The source was CD4+ T cells from peripheral blood mononuclear cells, collected in the first trimester of pregnancy. These receptors were obtained from a female donor with multiple sclerosis, enrolled in a pregnancy study.

J is TRBJ1-1 and V is TRBV6-1; 12 bases align to TRBD1. The CDR3 loop spans 15 amino acids. The V segment lost 6 bases and the J segment 4 bases; nucleotides outside the gene matches: 6. The germline V gene encodes CDR1 MNHNS and CDR2 SASEGT. This CDR3 is CASSSGTGGLTEAFF. CDR3 bases: TGTGCCAGCAGCTCCGGGACAGGGGGCCTCACTGAAGCTTTCTTT.

The rearrangement links TRBV18 to TRBJ2-7, with 14 bases aligning to TRBD2. CDR1 and CDR2 from the germline V gene are KGHSH and LQKENI. J was trimmed by 0 bases and V by 5 bases; bases with no gene match: 6. This CDR3 is built from 17 residues. The CDR3 protein is CASSKGLAGDSSYEQYF. DNA of the CDR3: TGTGCCAGCTCAAAGGGACTAGCGGGGGATAGCTCCTACGAGCAGTACTTC.

This chain links TRBV5-1 with TRBJ2-2, with 9 bases matching TRBD1. The length of the CDR3 is 17 residues. V dropped 4 bases and J dropped 7; count of bases not matched to a gene: 14. CDR1 and CDR2 from the germline V gene are SGHRS and YFSETQ. The CDR3 protein is CASSPGQGFSRVGELFF. CDR3 sequence (DNA): TGCGCCAGCAGCCCGGGACAGGGTTTTAGCAGGGTCGGGGAGCTGTTTTTT.

The chain links TRBV10-2 to TRBJ1-2; tentative D call: TRBD1 (5 bases). Per the germline V gene, CDR1 is WSHSY and CDR2 is SAAADI. The ends were cut back, 4 bases at V and 7 bases at J, with 7 bases in the middle. The CDR3 consists of 11 residues. The CDR3 protein is CASSATGGYTF. The CDR3 DNA reads TGCGCCAGCAGTGCAACAGGTGGCTACACCTTC.

Only one count was recorded for this clone. The chain couples TRBV10-3 to TRBJ2-2; unclear D gene. The V gene lost 10 bases and the J gene lost 0 bases, with 12 bases spanning the gap. The germline V gene encodes CDR1 ENHRY and CDR2 SYGVKD. This CDR3 is 14 amino acids long. CDR3 protein: CATQTSTNTGELFF. The CDR3 DNA follows: TGTGCCACCCAAACTTCCACGAACACCGGGGAGCTGTTTTTT.

The J gene is TRBJ2-7, the V gene TRBV13; TRBD1 matches 7 bases. This CDR3 contains 14 residues. Losses at the gene ends were 5 bases for V and 6 bases for J; bases not matched to a gene: 10. Germline values: CDR1 PRHDT, CDR2 FYEKMQ (reference sequence). The CDR3 DNA reads TGTGCCAGCAGCGCGACAGGGTCCTTATTCGAGCAGTACTTC. This translates into CASSATGSLFEQYF. Filled out from reference TRBV13 and TRBJ2-7, the complete variable domain reads AAGVIQSPRHLIKEKRETATLKCYPIPRHDTVYWYQQGPGQDPQFLISFYEKMQSDKGSIPDRFSAQQFSDYHSELNMSSLELGDSALYFCASSATGSLFEQYFGPGTRLTVT.

V gene TRBV27 combines with J gene TRBJ1-3; D gene uncertain. V was shortened by 0 bases and J by 9 bases, with 12 bases between the two germline ends. CDR1 MNHEY and CDR2 SMNVEV come from the germline V gene (reference sequence). This CDR3 contains 14 residues. DNA for the CDR3: TGTGCCAGCAGTTTATCCAATGCGGGATCCACCATATATTTT. Translated, it gives CASSLSNAGSTIYF.

This chain joins TRBV29-1 and TRBJ1-2, with D uncertain. Trimming stripped 4 bases from V and 3 bases from J, with 6 bases between. The CDR3 totals 11 residues. CDR1 is SQVTM, CDR2 ANQGSEA, per germline. The CDR3 region is CSVVSDYGYTF. CDR3 DNA: TGCAGCGTTGTTTCGGACTATGGCTACACCTTC.

V is TRBV5-1 and J is TRBJ2-5; 7 bases agree with TRBD1. Losses at the gene ends were 0 bases for V and 4 bases for J; bases not matched to a gene: 9. This CDR3 is 16 amino acids long. Germline assignment: CDR1 SGHRS and CDR2 YFSETQ. The CDR3 bases are TGCGCCAGCAGCTTGGCCGGGCAGGGGGACGGAGAGACCCAGTACTTC. It specifies CASSLAGQGDGETQYF.

This clone was counted once. J is TRBJ2-3 and V is TRBV9; D gene ambiguous. Trimming removed 0 bases from V and 2 bases from J, with 4 bases in between. The CDR3 extends over 13 amino acids. The germline V gene encodes CDR1 SGDLS and CDR2 YYNGEE. The CDR3 DNA follows: TGTGCCAGCAGCGTAGGTCTCACAGATACGCAGTATTTT. As protein: CASSVGLTDTQYF.

J is TRBJ2-1 and V is TRBV18, with TRBD2 identical over 10 bases. V lost 2 bases to trimming and J lost 7 bases; unmatched junction nucleotides: 14. This CDR3 has 18 amino acids. The germline gives CDR1 KGHSH, CDR2 LQKENI. The CDR3 reads CASSPRLKLAGARNEQFF. The CDR3 nucleotides read TGTGCCAGCTCACCAAGACTTAAGCTAGCGGGGGCGAGGAATGAGCAGTTCTTC.

The CDR3 DNA sequence: TGCGCCAGCAGCTTGTCCGGACAGGGGAACCAGCCCCAGCATTTT. This translates into CASSLSGQGNQPQHF. This chain connects TRBV5-1 to TRBJ1-5, with TRBD1 identical over 9 bases. Per the germline V gene, CDR1 is SGHRS and CDR2 is YFSETQ. Trimming took 1 base from V and 7 from J; bases not matched to a gene: 6. CDR3 length equals 15 residues.

V gene TRBV7-2 combines with J gene TRBJ2-2; tentative D call: TRBD2 (5 bases). Per the germline V gene, CDR1 is SGHTA and CDR2 is FQGNSA. The V gene lost 1 base and the J gene lost 8 bases, with 8 bases spanning the gap. The CDR3 runs to 13 residues. The CDR3 DNA sequence: TGTGCCAGCAGCTTAGAGTGGGAGGGGGAGCTGTTTTTT. Translation: CASSLEWEGELFF.

CDR3 amino acids: CASTGGYTGELFF. The CDR3 DNA follows: TGTGCCAGCACCGGGGGTTACACCGGGGAGCTGTTTTTT. The J gene is TRBJ2-2, the V gene TRBV6-5; possible D gene TRBD2, 6 bases. V shed 7 bases and J shed 3 bases, with 9 bases lying between them. The CDR3 is made up of 13 amino acids. The germline V gene has CDR1 MNHEY and CDR2 SVGAGI.

The gene calls are TRBV5-1 and TRBJ1-2; 7 nucleotides agree with TRBD1. The CDR3 has 16 residues. Trimming removed 4 bases from V and 6 bases from J; junction bases left unmatched: 15. Germline CDR1 is SGHRS and CDR2 is YFSETQ. The DNA for the CDR3 is TGCGCCAGCAGCACCCCCGGGACAGAAGTAGGTGATGGCTACACCTTC. It codes for CASSTPGTEVGDGYTF.

The chain joins TRBV5-6 to TRBJ2-5; D is possibly TRBD2 (5 bases). The CDR3 consists of 13 residues. V shed 0 bases and J shed 3 bases, with 6 bases lying between them. Germline CDR1 and CDR2: SGHDT and YYEEEE. CDR3 bases: TGTGCCAGCAGCTTGGGGAGGAAAGAGACCCAGTACTTC. Encoded protein: CASSLGRKETQYF.

The chain couples TRBV7-9 to TRBJ2-7, with a tentative D call TRBD1 (5 bases). V shed 4 bases and J shed 2 bases, with 15 bases lying between them. The CDR3 loop spans 15 amino acids. Germline V gene sequence: CDR1 SEHNR, CDR2 FQNEAQ (reference sequence). CDR3 nucleotide sequence: TGTGCCAGCAGCTCGTGGGGCGGCTCGGCCTACGAGCAGTACTTC. Amino acid sequence: CASSSWGGSAYEQYF.

The gene calls are TRBV9 and TRBJ1-1, with D uncertain. The CDR3 consists of 13 residues. CDR1 is SGDLS and CDR2 is YYNGEE in the germline V gene. Trimming took 4 bases from V and 6 from J, leaving 13 bases between them. In nucleotides, the CDR3 is TGTGCCAGCAGCCGAGGAGGGTTCCCTGAAGCTTTCTTT. Its protein is CASSRGGFPEAFF.

The chain employs TRBV5-1 and TRBJ2-1, with unresolved D. This CDR3 spans 15 amino acids. Germline values: CDR1 SGHRS, CDR2 YFSETQ. The V and J ends lost 1 base and 3 bases respectively, with 11 bases between them. The CDR3 DNA is TGCGCCAGCAGCTTGTCGAACAACGACTACAATGAGCAGTTCTTC. Encoded protein: CASSLSNNDYNEQFF.

J is TRBJ2-7 and V is TRBV11-2; weak D call: TRBD2 (6 bases). V was pared by 3 bases and J by 5 bases, with 17 bases between. Per the germline V gene, CDR1 is SGHAT and CDR2 is FQNNGV. CDR3 length equals 15 residues. CDR3 in amino acids: CASSLITGTLNEQYF. CDR3 DNA sequence: TGTGCCAGCAGCTTGATCACCGGGACTTTGAACGAGCAGTACTTC.

The chain has TRBV10-3 and TRBJ2-7; weak D call: TRBD2 (5 bases). Germline CDR1 ENHRY, CDR2 SYGVKD. This CDR3 is 11 amino acids long. CDR3 region: CATDGGYEQYF. The CDR3 region has the DNA TGTGCTACAGACGGAGGTTACGAGCAGTACTTC.

Comment on this clone: One end of the junction is discordant with germline, which a read error may explain. The chain employs TRBV30 and TRBJ2-7; a weak D match, TRBD2 (6 bases). The CDR3 extends over 13 amino acids. Germline CDR1 and CDR2: GTSNPN and SVGIG (reference sequence). CDR3 in amino acids: CAWRNSKKGRLIF. As DNA, the CDR3 is TGTGCCTGGAGGAACAGCAAGAAGGGGAGGCTTATATTC.

The rearrangement uses TRBV7-9 and TRBJ2-2; a weak D match, TRBD2 (5 bases). The CDR3 is made up of 15 amino acids. The V and J ends lost 8 bases and 4 bases respectively, with 17 bases between them. Per the germline V gene, CDR1 is SEHNR and CDR2 is FQNEAQ (reference sequence). The CDR3 region has the DNA TGTGCCAGCGAGCCTGGGCACCGGGGCACCGGGGAGCTGTTTTTT. Translated: CASEPGHRGTGELFF. Looking up the rest from reference TRBV7-9 and TRBJ2-2 gives the full variable domain: DTGVSQNPRHKITKRGQNVTFRCDPISEHNRLYWYRQTLGQGPEFLTYFQNEAQLEKSRLLSDRFSAERPKGSFSTLEIQRTEQGDSAMYLCASEPGHRGTGELFFGEGSRLTVL.

J is TRBJ1-2 and V is TRBV19, with 8 bases that match TRBD1. Germline assignment: CDR1 LNHDA and CDR2 SQIVND (reference sequence). The CDR3 runs 14 residues. J was trimmed by 10 bases and V by 5 bases; bases with no gene match: 12. The CDR3 nucleotides read TGTGCCAGTAGTTCTCCGGGACAGGTCATCGACTACACCTTC. Protein sequence: CASSSPGQVIDYTF.

The gene calls are TRBV25-1 and TRBJ2-3; D possibly corresponds to TRBD1 (5 bases). This CDR3 is built from 15 residues. The germline V gene encodes CDR1 MGHDK and CDR2 SYGVNS. V dropped 0 bases and J dropped 3 bases, with 10 bases sitting between them. CDR3: CASSEYRSGTDTQYF. DNA of the CDR3: TGTGCCAGCAGTGAATATCGATCAGGGACAGATACGCAGTATTTT.

The rearrangement links TRBV18 to TRBJ2-1; D ambiguous. V was pared by 0 bases and J by 9 bases, with 9 bases between. The CDR3 loop spans 13 amino acids. The germline V gene has CDR1 KGHSH and CDR2 LQKENI. CDR3 in DNA: TGTGCCAGCTCACCACCGTCCGATAGTGAGCAGTTCTTC. Translating gives CASSPPSDSEQFF.

This chain joins TRBV9 and TRBJ1-1; D ambiguous. V was trimmed by 3 bases and J by 7 bases, leaving 16 bases between them. The CDR3 spans 14 residues. Germline values: CDR1 SGDLS, CDR2 YYNGEE. CDR3 in DNA: TGTGCCAGCAGCGCCGAAATAGGACGGGGTGAAGCTTTCTTT. Translation gives CASSAEIGRGEAFF.